These 4 T cell receptor beta chains were sequenced from one sample in a study of Ad26.COV2.S vaccination and SARS-CoV-2 variants. This sample's treatment: approximately 18 received Ad26.COV2.S at low or high dose, single or two shots; about 5 received placebo; per-sample allocation not given. Collection of the samples took place on day 63 after the first injection of vaccine or placebo. The repertoire was sequenced with immunoSEQ multiplex PCR; TCRdb's copy has only in-frame clones and lacks some. The table lists about 400,000 clones, roughly 90% of them singletons. Sequences were derived from peripheral blood, sampled in a trial of Ad26.COV2.S vaccine versus placebo. Receptors originate from a person between 18 and 59 years old who received the Ad26.COV2.S COVID-19 vaccine or a placebo.

The chain combines TRBV28 with TRBJ2-1; tentative D call: TRBD1 (5 bases). Trimming shortened V by 3 bases and J by 2 bases, and 11 bases separated the two germline ends. Germline CDR1 is MDHEN and CDR2 is SYDVKM. This CDR3 comprises 15 residues. The CDR3 here is CASSLGQGTYNEQFF. CDR3 nucleotide sequence: TGTGCCAGCAGTTTGGGGCAGGGAACCTACAATGAGCAGTTCTTC.

The chain joins TRBV4-3 to TRBJ2-3, with 10 bases fitting TRBD1. V gave up 4 bases and J gave up 4 bases; unmatched junction bases: 5. Germline V lookup: CDR1 LGHNA, CDR2 YSLEER. The CDR3 runs to 15 residues. The CDR3 loop is CASSLGDRGPDTQYF. Written as DNA, the CDR3 is TGCGCCAGCAGCCTCGGGGACAGGGGACCAGATACGCAGTATTTT.

The rearrangement joins TRBV9 to TRBJ1-1, with D perhaps matching TRBD1 (5 bases). CDR3 size: 13 residues. Germline V gene sequence: CDR1 SGDLS, CDR2 YYNGEE. The V end was cut by 5 bases, the J end by 1 base, with 9 bases between. The CDR3 sequence: CASSADTNTEAFF. The CDR3 nucleotides are TGTGCCAGCAGTGCGGACACGAACACTGAAGCTTTCTTT.

The chain is built from TRBV12-3 or TRBV12-4 and TRBJ2-3, with TRBD1 identical over 7 bases. Trimming at V came to 8 bases and at J to 6 bases, leaving 5 bases not matched to a gene. CDR3 length: 12 residues. This chain's CDR3 is CASLTRGDTQYF. The CDR3 nucleotides are TGTGCCAGCCTCACCAGGGGGGATACGCAGTATTTT.